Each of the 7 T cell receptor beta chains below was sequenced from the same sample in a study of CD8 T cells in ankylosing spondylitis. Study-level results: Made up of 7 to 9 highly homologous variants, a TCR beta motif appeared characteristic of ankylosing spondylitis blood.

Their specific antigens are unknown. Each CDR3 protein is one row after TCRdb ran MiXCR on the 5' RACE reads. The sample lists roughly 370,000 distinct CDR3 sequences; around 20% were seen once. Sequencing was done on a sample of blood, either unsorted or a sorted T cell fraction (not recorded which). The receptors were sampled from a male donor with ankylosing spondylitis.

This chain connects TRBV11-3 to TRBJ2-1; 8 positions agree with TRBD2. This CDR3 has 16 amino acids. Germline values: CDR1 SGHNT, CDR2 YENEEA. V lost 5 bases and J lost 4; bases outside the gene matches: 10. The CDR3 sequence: CASSRGGSGVYNEQFF. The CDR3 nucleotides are TGTGCCAGCAGCCGAGGAGGTAGCGGGGTATACAATGAGCAGTTCTTC.

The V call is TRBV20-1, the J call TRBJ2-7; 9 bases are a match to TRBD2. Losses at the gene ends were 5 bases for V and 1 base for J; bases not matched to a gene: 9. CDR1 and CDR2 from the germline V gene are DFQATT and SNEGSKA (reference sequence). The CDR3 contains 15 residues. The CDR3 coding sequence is TGCAGTGCTGACCCTCAAGCGGGAGGTTCCTACGAGCAGTACTTC. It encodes CSADPQAGGSYEQYF.

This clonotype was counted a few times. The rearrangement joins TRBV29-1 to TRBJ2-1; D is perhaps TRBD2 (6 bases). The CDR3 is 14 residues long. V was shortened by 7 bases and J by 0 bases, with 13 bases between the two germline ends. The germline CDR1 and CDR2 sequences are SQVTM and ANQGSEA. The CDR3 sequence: CSAGGRSSYNEQFF. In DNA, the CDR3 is TGCAGCGCCGGAGGGAGGAGCTCCTACAATGAGCAGTTCTTC.

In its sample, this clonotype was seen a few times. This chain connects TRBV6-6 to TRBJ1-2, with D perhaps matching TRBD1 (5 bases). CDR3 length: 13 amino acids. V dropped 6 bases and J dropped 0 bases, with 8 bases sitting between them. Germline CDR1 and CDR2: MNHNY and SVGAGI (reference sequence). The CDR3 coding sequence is TGTGCCAGCAGCCGAGGGGCTAACTATGGCTACACCTTC. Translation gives CASSRGANYGYTF.

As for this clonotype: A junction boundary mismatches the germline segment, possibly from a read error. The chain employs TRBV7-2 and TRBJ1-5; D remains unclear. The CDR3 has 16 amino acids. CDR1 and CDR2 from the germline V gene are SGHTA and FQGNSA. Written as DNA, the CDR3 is TGTGCCAGCATCTTACTCGGAGTCGCCACGGTTCAGCCCCAGCATTTT. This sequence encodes CASILLGVATVQPQHF.

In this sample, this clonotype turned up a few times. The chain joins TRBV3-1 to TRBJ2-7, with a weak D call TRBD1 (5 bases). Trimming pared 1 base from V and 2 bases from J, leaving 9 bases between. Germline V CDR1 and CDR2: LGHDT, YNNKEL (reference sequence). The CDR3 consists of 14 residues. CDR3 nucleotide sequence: TGTGCCAGCAGCCAAGGTCCGGACACCTACGAGCAGTACTTC. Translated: CASSQGPDTYEQYF.

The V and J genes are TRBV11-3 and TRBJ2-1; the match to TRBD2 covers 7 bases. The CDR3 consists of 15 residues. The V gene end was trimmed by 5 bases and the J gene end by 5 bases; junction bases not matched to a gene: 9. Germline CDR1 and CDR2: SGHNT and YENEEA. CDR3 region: CASSITGTTNNEQFF. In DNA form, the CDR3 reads TGTGCCAGCAGCATCACCGGGACTACTAACAATGAGCAGTTCTTC.